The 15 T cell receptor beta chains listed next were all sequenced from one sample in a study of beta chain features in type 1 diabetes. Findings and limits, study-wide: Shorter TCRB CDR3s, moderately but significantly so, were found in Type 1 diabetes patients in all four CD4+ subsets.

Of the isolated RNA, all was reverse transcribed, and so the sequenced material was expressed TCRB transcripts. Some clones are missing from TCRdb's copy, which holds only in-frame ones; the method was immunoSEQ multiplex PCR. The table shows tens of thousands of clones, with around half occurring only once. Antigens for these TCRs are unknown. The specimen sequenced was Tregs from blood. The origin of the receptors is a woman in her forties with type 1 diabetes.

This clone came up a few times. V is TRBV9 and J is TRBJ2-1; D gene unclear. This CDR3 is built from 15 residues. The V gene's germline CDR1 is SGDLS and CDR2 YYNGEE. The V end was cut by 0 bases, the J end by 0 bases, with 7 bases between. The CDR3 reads CASSVAFFSYNEQFF. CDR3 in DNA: TGTGCCAGCAGCGTAGCCTTTTTCTCCTACAATGAGCAGTTCTTC.

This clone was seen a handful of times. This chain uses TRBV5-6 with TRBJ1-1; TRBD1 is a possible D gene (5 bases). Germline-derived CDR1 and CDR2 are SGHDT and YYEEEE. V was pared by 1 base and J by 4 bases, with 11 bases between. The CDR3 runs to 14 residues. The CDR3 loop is CASSLIQGSTEAFF. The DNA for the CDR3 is TGTGCCAGCAGCTTGATCCAGGGTAGCACTGAAGCTTTCTTT.

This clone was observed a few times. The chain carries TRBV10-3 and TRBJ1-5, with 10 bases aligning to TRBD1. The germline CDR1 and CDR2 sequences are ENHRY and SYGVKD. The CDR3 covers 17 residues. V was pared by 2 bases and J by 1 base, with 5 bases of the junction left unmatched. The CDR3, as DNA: TGTGCCATCAGTGAGCACCCGGGACAGGGGAGCAATCAGCCCCAGCATTTT. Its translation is CAISEHPGQGSNQPQHF.

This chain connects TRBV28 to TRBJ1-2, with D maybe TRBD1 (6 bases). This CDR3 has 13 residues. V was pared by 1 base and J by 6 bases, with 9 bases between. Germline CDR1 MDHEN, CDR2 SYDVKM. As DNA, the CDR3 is TGTGCCAGCAGTTTATTGGACAGCCATGGCTACACCTTC. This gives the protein CASSLLDSHGYTF.

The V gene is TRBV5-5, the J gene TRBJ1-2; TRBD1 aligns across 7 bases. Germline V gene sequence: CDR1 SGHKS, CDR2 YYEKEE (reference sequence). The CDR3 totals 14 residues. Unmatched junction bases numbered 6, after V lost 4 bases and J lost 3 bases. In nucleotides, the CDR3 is TGTGCCAGCAGCCGGCCTACAGGGGACTATGGCTACACCTTC. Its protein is CASSRPTGDYGYTF.

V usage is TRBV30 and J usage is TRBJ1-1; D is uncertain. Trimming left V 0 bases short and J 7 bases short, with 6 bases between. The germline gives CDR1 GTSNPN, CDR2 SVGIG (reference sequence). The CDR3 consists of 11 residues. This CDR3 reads CAWSVEDEAFF. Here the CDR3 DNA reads TGTGCCTGGAGTGTAGAGGATGAAGCTTTCTTT.

In DNA, the CDR3 is TGTGCCAGCAGCTTACCTACAGGTGGAAACACCATATATTTT. Protein: CASSLPTGGNTIYF. The genes are TRBV6-6 and TRBJ1-3, with a tentative D call TRBD1 (5 bases). The V gene's germline CDR1 is MNHNY and CDR2 SVGAGI (reference sequence). The length of the CDR3 is 14 residues. Trimming stripped 6 bases from V and 3 bases from J, with 12 bases between.

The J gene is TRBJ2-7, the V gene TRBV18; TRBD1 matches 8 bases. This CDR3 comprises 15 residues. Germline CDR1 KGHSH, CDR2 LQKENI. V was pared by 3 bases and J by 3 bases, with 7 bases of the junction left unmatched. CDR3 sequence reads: CASSPGQGAVYEQYF. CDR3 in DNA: TGTGCCAGCTCACCTGGGCAGGGGGCCGTCTACGAGCAGTACTTC. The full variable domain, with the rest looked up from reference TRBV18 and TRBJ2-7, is NAGVMQNPRHLVRRRGQEARLRCSPMKGHSHVYWYRQLPEEGLKFMVYLQKENIIDESGMPKERFSAEFPKEGPSILRIQQVVRGDSAAYFCASSPGQGAVYEQYFGPGTRLTVT.

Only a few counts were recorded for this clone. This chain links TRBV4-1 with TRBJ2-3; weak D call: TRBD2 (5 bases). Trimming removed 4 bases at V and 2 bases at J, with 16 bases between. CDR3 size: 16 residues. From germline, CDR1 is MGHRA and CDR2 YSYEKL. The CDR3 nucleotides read TGCGCCAGCAGCCCCCCCTTGGACTTTGTCACAGATACGCAGTATTTT. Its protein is CASSPPLDFVTDTQYF.

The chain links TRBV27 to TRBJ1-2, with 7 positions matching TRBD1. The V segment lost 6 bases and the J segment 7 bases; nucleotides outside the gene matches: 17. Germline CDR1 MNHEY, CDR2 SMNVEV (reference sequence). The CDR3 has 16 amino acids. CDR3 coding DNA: TGTGCCAGCAGGGCCGGGACGACAGGGACGGTGGGTGGCTACACCTTC. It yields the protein CASRAGTTGTVGGYTF.

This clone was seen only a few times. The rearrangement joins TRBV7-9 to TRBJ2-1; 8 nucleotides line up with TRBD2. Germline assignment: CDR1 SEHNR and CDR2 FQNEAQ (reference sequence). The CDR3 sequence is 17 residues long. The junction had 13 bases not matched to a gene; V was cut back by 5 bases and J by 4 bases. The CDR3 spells CASSPPGGGSTYNEQFF. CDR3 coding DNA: TGTGCCAGCAGCCCCCCAGGCGGGGGGTCGACTTACAATGAGCAGTTCTTC.

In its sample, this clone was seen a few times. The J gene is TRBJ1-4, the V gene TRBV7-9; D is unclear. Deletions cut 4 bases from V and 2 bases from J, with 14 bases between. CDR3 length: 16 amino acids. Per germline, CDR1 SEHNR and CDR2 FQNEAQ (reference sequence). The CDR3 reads CASSSSTRRTNEKLFF. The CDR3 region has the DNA TGTGCCAGCAGCTCGTCGACGAGGAGGACTAATGAAAAACTGTTTTTT.

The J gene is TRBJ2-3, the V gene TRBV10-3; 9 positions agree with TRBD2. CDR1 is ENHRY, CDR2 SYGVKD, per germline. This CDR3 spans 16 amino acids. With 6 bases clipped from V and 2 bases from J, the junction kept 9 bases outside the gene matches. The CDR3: CAIRGDSGGNTDTQYF. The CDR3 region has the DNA TGTGCCATCAGAGGTGATAGCGGGGGAAACACAGATACGCAGTATTTT.

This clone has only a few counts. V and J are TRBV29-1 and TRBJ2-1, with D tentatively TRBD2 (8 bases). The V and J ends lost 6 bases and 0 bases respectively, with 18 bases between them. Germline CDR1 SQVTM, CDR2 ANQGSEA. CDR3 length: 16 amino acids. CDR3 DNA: TGCAGCGTCCGAGGGGGCGGGAGGCCCTCCTACAATGAGCAGTTCTTC. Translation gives CSVRGGGRPSYNEQFF.

The CDR3 DNA sequence: TGTGCCAGCAGTCATCCGGGACAGCCGATGAACACTGAAGCTTTCTTT. Its translation: CASSHPGQPMNTEAFF. This chain connects TRBV6-6 to TRBJ1-1, with 7 bases matching TRBD1. The germline V gene has CDR1 MNHNY and CDR2 SVGAGI (reference sequence). The J segment lost 0 bases and the V segment lost 5 bases, leaving 9 bases of the junction unmatched. There are 16 residues in the CDR3.